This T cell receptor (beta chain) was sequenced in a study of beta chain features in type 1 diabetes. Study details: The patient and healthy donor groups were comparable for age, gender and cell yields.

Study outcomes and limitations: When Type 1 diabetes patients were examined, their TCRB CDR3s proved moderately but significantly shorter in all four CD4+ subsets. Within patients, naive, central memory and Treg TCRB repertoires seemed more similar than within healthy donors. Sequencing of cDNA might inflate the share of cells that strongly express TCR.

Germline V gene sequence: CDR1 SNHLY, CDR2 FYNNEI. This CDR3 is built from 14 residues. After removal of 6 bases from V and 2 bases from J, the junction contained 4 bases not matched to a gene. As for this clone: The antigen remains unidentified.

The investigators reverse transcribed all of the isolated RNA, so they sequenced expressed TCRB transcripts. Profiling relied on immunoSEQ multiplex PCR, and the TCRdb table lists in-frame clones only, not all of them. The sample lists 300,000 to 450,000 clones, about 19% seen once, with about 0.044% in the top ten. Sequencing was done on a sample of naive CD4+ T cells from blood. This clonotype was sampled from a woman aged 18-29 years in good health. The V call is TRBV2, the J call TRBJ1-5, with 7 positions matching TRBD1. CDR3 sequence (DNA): TGTGCCAGCAGGAGGGACAGCGGCAATCAGCCCCAGCATTTT. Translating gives CASRRDSGNQPQHF. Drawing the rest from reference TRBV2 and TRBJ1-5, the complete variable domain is EPEVTQTPSHQVTQMGQEVILRCVPISNHLYFYWYRQILGQKVEFLVSFYNNEISEKSEIFDDQFSVERPDGSNFTLKIRSTKLEDSAMYFCASRRDSGNQPQHFGDGTRLSIL.